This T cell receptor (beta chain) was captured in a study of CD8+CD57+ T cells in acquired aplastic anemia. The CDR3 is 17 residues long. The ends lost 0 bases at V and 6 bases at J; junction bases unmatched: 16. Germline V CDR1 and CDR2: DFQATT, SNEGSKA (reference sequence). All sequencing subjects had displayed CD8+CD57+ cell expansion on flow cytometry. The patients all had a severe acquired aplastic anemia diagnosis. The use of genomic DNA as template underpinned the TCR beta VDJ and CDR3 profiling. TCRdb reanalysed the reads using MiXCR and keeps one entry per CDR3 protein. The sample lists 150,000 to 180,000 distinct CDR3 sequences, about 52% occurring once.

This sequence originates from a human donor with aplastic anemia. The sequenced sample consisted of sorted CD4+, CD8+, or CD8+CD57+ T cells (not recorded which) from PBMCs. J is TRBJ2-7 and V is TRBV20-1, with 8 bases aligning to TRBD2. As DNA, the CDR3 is TGCAGTGCTAGAGAAGTGGGCGGGGGGCCAACGGTCAGCGAGCAGTACTTC. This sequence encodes CSAREVGGGPTVSEQYF.